This TCR beta chain was obtained from a study of PD-1 blockade in classical Hodgkin lymphoma. For the study at large: Patients received nivolumab 3 mg/kg intravenously every 2 weeks. Study-level results: When nivolumab was started under 1 year after ASCT, patients were excluded. Those achieving complete response showed baseline diversity like newly diagnosed patients. Undefined causes, possibly disease activity or prior therapy, underlie the repertoire differences.

Some clones are missing from TCRdb's copy, which holds only in-frame ones; the method was immunoSEQ multiplex PCR. This sample has fewer than 45,000 clones, with around 78% found just once. Each of the patients experienced relapse following autologous stem cell transplantation, and their brentuximab vedotin exposure differed. A word on this clone: Its antigen is unidentified.

The clonotype comes from a human donor with classical Hodgkin lymphoma. The sequenced sample was peripheral blood mononuclear cells (PBMCs), obtained at baseline.

As DNA, the CDR3 is TGTGCCAGCAGTGAAGTGAAGACCCAGTACTTC. This codes for CASSEVKTQYF. The chain employs TRBV2 and TRBJ2-5; D is unresolved. CDR1 and CDR2 (germline): SNHLY, FYNNEI. The CDR3 runs to 11 residues. V was shortened by 1 base and J by 6 bases, with 3 bases between the two germline ends. Full variable domain (remainder filled in from reference TRBV2 and TRBJ2-5): EPEVTQTPSHQVTQMGQEVILRCVPISNHLYFYWYRQILGQKVEFLVSFYNNEISEKSEIFDDQFSVERPDGSNFTLKIRSTKLEDSAMYFCASSEVKTQYFGPGTRLLVL.